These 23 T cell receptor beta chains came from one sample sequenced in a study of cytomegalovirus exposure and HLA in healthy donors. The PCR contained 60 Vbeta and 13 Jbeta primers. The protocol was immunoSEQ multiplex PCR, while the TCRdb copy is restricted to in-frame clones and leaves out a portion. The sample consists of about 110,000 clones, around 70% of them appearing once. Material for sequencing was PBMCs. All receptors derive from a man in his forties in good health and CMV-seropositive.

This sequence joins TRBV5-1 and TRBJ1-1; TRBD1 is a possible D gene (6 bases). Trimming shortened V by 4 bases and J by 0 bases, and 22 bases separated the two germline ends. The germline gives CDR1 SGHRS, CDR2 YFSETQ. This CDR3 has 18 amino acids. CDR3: CASSRGWQGTAVNTEAFF. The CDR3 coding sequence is TGCGCCAGCAGCCGAGGGTGGCAGGGGACCGCCGTGAACACTGAAGCTTTCTTT.

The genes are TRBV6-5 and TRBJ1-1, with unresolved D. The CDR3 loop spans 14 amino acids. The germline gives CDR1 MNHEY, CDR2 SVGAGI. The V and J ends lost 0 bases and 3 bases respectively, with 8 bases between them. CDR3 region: CASSYSTQYTEAFF. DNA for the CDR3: TGTGCCAGCAGTTACTCTACCCAGTACACTGAAGCTTTCTTT.

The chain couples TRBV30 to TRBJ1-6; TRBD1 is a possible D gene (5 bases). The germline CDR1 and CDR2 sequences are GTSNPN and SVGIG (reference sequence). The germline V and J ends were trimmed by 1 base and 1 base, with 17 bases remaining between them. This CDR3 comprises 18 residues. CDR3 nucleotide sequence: TGTGCCTGGAGTGCTGGCAGGGAAGTCAAATCCTATAATTCACCCCTCCACTTT. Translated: CAWSAGREVKSYNSPLHF.

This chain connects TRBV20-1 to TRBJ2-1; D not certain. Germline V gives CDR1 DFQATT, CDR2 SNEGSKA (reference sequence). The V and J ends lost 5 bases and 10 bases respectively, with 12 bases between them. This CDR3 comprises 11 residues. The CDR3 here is CSAVNAGEQFF. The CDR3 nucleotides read TGCAGTGCTGTAAACGCAGGCGAGCAGTTCTTC.

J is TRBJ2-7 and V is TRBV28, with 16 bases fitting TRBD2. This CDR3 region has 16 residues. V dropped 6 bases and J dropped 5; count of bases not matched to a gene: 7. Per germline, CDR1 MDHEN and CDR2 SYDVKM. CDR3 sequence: CASRGTSGRAAHEQYF. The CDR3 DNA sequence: TGTGCCAGCAGGGGGACTAGCGGGAGGGCCGCCCACGAGCAGTACTTC.

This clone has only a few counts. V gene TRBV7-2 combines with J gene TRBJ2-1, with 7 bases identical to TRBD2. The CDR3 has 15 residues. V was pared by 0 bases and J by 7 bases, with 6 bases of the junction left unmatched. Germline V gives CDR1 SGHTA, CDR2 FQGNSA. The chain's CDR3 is CASSLALATGNEQFF. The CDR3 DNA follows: TGTGCCAGCAGCTTAGCACTAGCGACCGGGAATGAGCAGTTCTTC.

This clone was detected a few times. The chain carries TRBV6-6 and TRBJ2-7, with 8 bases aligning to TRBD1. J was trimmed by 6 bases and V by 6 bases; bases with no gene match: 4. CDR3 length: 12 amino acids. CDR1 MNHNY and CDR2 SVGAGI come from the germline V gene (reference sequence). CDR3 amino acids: CASRDRAGEQYF. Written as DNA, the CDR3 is TGTGCCAGCAGGGACAGGGCCGGCGAGCAGTACTTC.

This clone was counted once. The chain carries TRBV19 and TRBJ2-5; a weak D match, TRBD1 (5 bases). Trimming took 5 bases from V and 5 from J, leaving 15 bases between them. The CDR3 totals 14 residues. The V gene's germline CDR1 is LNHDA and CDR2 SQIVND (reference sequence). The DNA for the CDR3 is TGTGCCAGTAGTGGATCTAGGGGTTTGGAGACCCAGTACTTC. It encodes CASSGSRGLETQYF.

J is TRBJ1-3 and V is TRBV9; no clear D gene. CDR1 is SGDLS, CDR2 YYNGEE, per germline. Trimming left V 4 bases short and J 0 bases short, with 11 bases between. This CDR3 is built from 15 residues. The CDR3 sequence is CASSTSISSGNTIYF. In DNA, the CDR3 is TGTGCCAGCAGCACCTCGATCAGCTCTGGAAACACCATATATTTT.

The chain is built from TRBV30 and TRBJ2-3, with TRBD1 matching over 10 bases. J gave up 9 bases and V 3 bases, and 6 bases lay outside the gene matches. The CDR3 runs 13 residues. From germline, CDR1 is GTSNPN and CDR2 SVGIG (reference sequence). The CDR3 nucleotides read TGTGCCTGGAGGACAGGGGGCATTGAGACGCAGTATTTT. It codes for CAWRTGGIETQYF.

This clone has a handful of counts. CDR3 amino acids: CASSRTRTGVGETQYF. DNA for the CDR3: TGTGCCAGCAGCCGCACCCGAACAGGGGTGGGGGAGACCCAGTACTTC. The rearrangement joins TRBV4-2 to TRBJ2-5; 7 bases are a match to TRBD1. V gave up 4 bases and J gave up 5 bases; unmatched junction bases: 13. CDR1 is LGHNA, CDR2 YNFKEQ, per germline. This CDR3 has 16 residues.

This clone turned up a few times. CDR3 loop: CASSIALAGAYEQYF. The CDR3 DNA reads TGTGCCAGTAGTATAGCTCTAGCGGGCGCCTACGAGCAGTACTTC. The chain couples TRBV19 to TRBJ2-7; 8 bases map to TRBD2. Germline-derived CDR1 and CDR2 are LNHDA and SQIVND (reference sequence). V gave up 1 base and J gave up 2 bases; unmatched junction bases: 4. The CDR3 contains 15 residues.

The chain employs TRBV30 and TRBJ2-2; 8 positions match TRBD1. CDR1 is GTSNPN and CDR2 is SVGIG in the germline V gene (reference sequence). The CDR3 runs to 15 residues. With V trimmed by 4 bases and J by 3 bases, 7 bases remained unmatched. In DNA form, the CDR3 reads TGTGCCTGGAATAAGGACAGGGAGTACACCGGGGAGCTGTTTTTT. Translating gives CAWNKDREYTGELFF.

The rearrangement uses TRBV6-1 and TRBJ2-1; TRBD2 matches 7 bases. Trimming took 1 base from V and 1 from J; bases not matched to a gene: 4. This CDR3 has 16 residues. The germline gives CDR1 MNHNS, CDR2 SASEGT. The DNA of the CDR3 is TGTGCCAGCAGTGAAGTGGGGAGGGGTTCCTACAATGAGCAGTTCTTC. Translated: CASSEVGRGSYNEQFF.

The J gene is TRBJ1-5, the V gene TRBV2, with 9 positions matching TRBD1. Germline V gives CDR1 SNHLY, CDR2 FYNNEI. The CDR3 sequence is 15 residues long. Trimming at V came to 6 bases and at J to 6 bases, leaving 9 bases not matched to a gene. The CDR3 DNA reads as TGTGCCAGCAGCCAGACCGGGACAGGGATTCAGCCCCAGCATTTT. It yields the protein CASSQTGTGIQPQHF. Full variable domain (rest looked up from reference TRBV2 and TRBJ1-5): EPEVTQTPSHQVTQMGQEVILRCVPISNHLYFYWYRQILGQKVEFLVSFYNNEISEKSEIFDDQFSVERPDGSNFTLKIRSTKLEDSAMYFCASSQTGTGIQPQHFGDGTRLSIL.

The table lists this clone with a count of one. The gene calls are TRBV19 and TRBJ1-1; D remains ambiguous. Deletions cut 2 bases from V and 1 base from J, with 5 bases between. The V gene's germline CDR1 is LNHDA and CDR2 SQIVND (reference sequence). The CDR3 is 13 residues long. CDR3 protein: CASSIIQNTEAFF. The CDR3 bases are TGTGCCAGTAGTATAATACAGAACACTGAAGCTTTCTTT.

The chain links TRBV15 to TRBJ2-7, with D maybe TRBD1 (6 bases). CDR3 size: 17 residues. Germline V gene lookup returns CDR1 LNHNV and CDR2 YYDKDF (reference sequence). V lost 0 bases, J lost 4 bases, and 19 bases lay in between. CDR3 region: CATSRDIRGGRPYEQYV. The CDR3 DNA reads TGTGCCACCAGCAGAGACATCAGGGGCGGCAGACCTTACGAGCAGTACGTC.

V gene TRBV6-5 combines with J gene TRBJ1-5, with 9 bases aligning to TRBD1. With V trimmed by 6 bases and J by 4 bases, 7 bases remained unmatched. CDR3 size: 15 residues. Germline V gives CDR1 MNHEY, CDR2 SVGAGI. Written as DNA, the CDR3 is TGTGCCAGCAGCCTCGGACAGGGGTATAATCAGCCCCAGCATTTT. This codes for CASSLGQGYNQPQHF.

The CDR3 bases are TGTGCCTGGAGGGGACTAGCGGGAGGTCTGTTCTTC. As protein: CAWRGLAGGLFF. The rearrangement joins TRBV30 to TRBJ2-1, with TRBD2 identical over 15 bases. Germline V CDR1 and CDR2: GTSNPN, SVGIG (reference sequence). This CDR3 comprises 12 residues. V shed 3 bases, J shed 15 bases, and the junction held 3 bases outside the gene matches.

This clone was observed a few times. The CDR3 is CASSIKRGSSYNEQFF. In nucleotides, the CDR3 is TGTGCCAGTAGTATAAAGCGGGGGAGCTCCTACAATGAGCAGTTCTTC. The chain employs TRBV19 and TRBJ2-1, with TRBD2 matching over 8 bases. Germline loops: CDR1 LNHDA, CDR2 SQIVND (reference sequence). V shed 2 bases, J shed 0 bases, and the junction held 3 bases outside the gene matches. The CDR3 loop spans 16 amino acids. The full variable domain, completed using reference TRBV19 and TRBJ2-1, is DGGITQSPKYLFRKEGQNVTLSCEQNLNHDAMYWYRQDPGQGLRLIYYSQIVNDFQKGDIAEGYSVSREKKESFPLTVTSAQKNPTAFYLCASSIKRGSSYNEQFFGPGTRLTVL.

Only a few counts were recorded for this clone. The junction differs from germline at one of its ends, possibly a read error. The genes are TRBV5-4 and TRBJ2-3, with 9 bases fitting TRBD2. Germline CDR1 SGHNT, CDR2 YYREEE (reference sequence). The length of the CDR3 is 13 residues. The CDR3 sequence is CARSTSGTDTQYF. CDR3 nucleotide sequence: TGTGCCCGCAGCACTAGCGGGACAGATACGCAGTATTTT.

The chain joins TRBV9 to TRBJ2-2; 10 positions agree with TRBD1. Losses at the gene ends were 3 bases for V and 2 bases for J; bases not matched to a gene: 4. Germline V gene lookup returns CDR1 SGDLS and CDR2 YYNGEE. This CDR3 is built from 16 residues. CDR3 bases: TGTGCCAGCAGCGCGGACAGGGGGTTAAACACCGGGGAGCTGTTTTTT. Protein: CASSADRGLNTGELFF.

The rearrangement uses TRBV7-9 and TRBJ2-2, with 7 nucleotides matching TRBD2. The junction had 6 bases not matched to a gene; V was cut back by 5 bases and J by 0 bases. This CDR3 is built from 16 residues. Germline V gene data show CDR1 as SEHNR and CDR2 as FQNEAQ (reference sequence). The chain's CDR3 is CASSARDYSNTGELFF. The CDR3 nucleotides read TGTGCCAGCAGCGCTCGGGACTACTCGAACACCGGGGAGCTGTTTTTT.